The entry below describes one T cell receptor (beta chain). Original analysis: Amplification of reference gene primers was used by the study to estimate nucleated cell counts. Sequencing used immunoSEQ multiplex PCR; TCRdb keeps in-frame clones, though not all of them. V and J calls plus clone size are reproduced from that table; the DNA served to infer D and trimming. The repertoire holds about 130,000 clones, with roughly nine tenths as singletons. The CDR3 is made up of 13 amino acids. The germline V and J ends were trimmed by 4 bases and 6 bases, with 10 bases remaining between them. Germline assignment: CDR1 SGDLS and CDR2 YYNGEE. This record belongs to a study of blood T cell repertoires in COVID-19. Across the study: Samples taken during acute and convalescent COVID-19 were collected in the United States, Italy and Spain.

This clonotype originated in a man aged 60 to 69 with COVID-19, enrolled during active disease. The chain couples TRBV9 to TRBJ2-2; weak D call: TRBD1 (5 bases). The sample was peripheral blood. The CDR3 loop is CASSPGAPGELFF. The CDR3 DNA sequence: TGTGCCAGCAGCCCTGGGGCGCCCGGGGAGCTGTTTTTT.